This entry is about one T cell receptor (beta chain). Its cognate antigen has yet to be identified. One base away there is no much larger clone; base qualities are not given. The approximately 39 donors, aged 6 to 90 years, were systemically healthy Caucasian individuals from Russia. Around 10 milliliters of peripheral blood were collected from each donor into EDTA-treated Vacutainer tubes. Ficoll-Paque density-gradient centrifugation was used to isolate PBMCs, with at least 7 million obtained per sample. Total RNA was extracted from PBMCs with Trizol reagent, with at least 5 micrograms obtained per sample. The percentages of naive CD45RAhigh/CD27high T cells were determined by flow cytometry on a PBMC aliquot from every donor. The germline ends are 11 bases apart after V is trimmed by 8 bases and J by 0 bases. Inclusive of the bounding cysteine and phenylalanine, the CDR3 is 14 residues long. The CDR3 DNA has 42 bases and is translated from base 1. From the germline V gene, CDR1 is SNHLY and CDR2 is FYNNEI.

This specimen belongs to a study of blood T cells in healthy people across ages (dated by TCRdb to between 2014 and 2017). Looking at the study overall: In model experiments, template switching captured roughly one uniquely barcoded TCR beta cDNA molecule for every two T cells. For two donors (one aged 18 to 30 and one aged 80 or older), the study analyzed two additional independent replicas of 1 million unique cDNA reads from the same blood draw. The donors were split into four age groups: young (average 16 years), middle-aged (39), aged (approximately 60) and long-lived (under 90). To avoid experimental bias, donors of different ages were distributed randomly across sequencing lanes. The study measured age-related changes in TCR beta repertoire diversity using deep sequencing normalized with unique cDNA molecular identifiers.

Library construction relied on 5' RACE. Sequenced using an Illumina HiSeq 2500. A second PCR of about 6 to 11 cycles was performed with a sample-barcoded 5' primer and a J-beta primer mix. Each TCR beta cDNA molecule received a unique molecular identifier from a template-switch 5' adaptor carrying 12 random nucleotides. Each sample yielded at least 2.5 million CDR3-containing paired-end reads. First-strand cDNA synthesis was performed from all RNA using the Mint cDNA synthesis kit, with priming by a TRBC-specific oligonucleotide. After uracil-DNA glycosylase treatment, a first 18-cycle PCR used universal primers M1SS and BC2_uni_R on all cDNA. As for the original processing: Normalization of each sample was performed by random selection of 1 million high-quality reads, each carrying a distinct molecular identifier. Instead of being binned into consensus sequences, reads with shared molecular identifiers were discarded. MiTCR, with a Q25 quality threshold and the strictest error-elimination algorithm, was used for CDR3 identification, clonotype clustering and error correction. A nonparametric unseen species model using Euler transformation provided a lower-bound estimate of total TCR beta diversity. In-frame beta chains were kept once TCRdb had trimmed the public reads at Q25 with fastp and called clones with MiXCR. Records with the same CDR3 protein are collapsed into one entry carrying the most frequent genes and DNA. These V and J calls derive from TCRdb rather than the authors' analysis. This sample is represented by fewer than 900,000 distinct CDR3 sequences; roughly 45% of them were singletons. Around a fifth of the sample comes from the top ten.

General study outcomes and caveats: Bulk unsorted PBMC profiling prevented conclusive comparison of naive and antigen-experienced compartments. The long-lived group showed more naive CD4+ T cells, fewer expanded clones and increased TCR diversity than the aged group, suggesting age selection. Observed TCR beta diversity correlated strongly with the percentage of naive T cells measured by flow cytometry. The CMV infection status of donors was not known, potentially confounding age-related changes in expanded clonotypes. Observed TCR beta diversity per million T cells fell roughly linearly with age, and a significant reduction was already apparent by age roughly 40. Total diversity estimates from one million sequenced T cells were considered lower bounds and underestimates.

Sequencing was done on a sample of blood. This receptor was obtained from a woman in her sixties or seventies in good health. The chain uses TRBV2 and TRBJ2-1; the D gene is possibly TRBD2, with 6 bases matching. CDR3 protein: CASGDLSSYNEQFF. The DNA reads as follows: TGTGCCAGCGGGGACTTAAGCTCCTACAATGAGCAGTTCTTC.